This entry lists 3 T cell receptor beta chains sequenced from one sample in a study of T cell changes during pregnancy in multiple sclerosis. Profiling relied on immunoSEQ multiplex PCR, and the TCRdb table lists in-frame clones only, not all of them. Of about 100,000 clones in the sample, 92% were seen once. The sequencing here drew on peripheral blood, taken after pregnancy. These receptors were obtained from a female donor with multiple sclerosis, enrolled in a pregnancy study.

Only one count was recorded for this clone. The chain recombines TRBV29-1 with TRBJ1-1; 10 bases map to TRBD1. Losses at the gene ends were 6 bases for V and 3 bases for J; bases not matched to a gene: 7. Per the germline V gene, CDR1 is SQVTM and CDR2 is ANQGSEA. The CDR3 sequence is 14 residues long. CDR3 protein: CSVDRGRGDTEAFF. The CDR3, as DNA: TGCAGCGTAGACAGGGGGCGTGGGGACACTGAAGCTTTCTTT.

The chain is built from TRBV9 and TRBJ2-7; 7 bases are a match to TRBD2. Trimming removed 0 bases from V and 1 base from J; junction bases left unmatched: 1. The CDR3 loop spans 14 amino acids. Germline loops: CDR1 SGDLS, CDR2 YYNGEE. CDR3 loop: CASSVDSGSYEQYF. DNA for the CDR3: TGTGCCAGCAGCGTAGATAGCGGGTCCTACGAGCAGTACTTC.

This chain joins TRBV29-1 and TRBJ2-3; 13 nucleotides align to TRBD2. This CDR3 is 17 amino acids long. Germline V gene lookup returns CDR1 SQVTM and CDR2 ANQGSEA. Unmatched junction bases numbered 5, after V lost 1 base and J lost 1 base. The CDR3 region is CSVEGTSGRAGTDTQYF. CDR3 DNA sequence: TGCAGCGTTGAAGGAACTAGCGGGAGGGCCGGCACAGATACGCAGTATTTT.